This paragraph reports one T cell receptor (beta chain). CDR1 GTSNPN and CDR2 SVGIG come from the germline V gene (reference sequence). V trimming: 4 bases; J trimming: 6 bases; junction bases outside the gene matches: 13. CDR3 length: 15 residues. The entry originates in a study of cytomegalovirus exposure and HLA in healthy donors. Both 60 Vbeta primers and 13 Jbeta primers went into the PCR. Repertoires were generated with immunoSEQ multiplex PCR, while TCRdb's copy carries only in-frame clones and drops some. The sample has approximately 200,000 clones, about 79% seen once. This clonotype was obtained from a boy between 2 and 15 years old in good health and CMV-seronegative. This rearrangement joins TRBV30 to TRBJ2-3; 7 bases map to TRBD2. Sequenced sample: PBMCs. In DNA, the CDR3 is TGTGCCTGGACCCTGGGTAGCGGGCTTTTGGATACGCAGTATTTT. Protein: CAWTLGSGLLDTQYF.